This TCR beta chain was identified during a study of vaccination and CD4 T cells after COVID-19. About the study: From HCoV-229E, HCoV-OC43, HCoV-NL63 and SARS-CoV-2, overlapping spike peptides were used to stimulate the cells.

About this clonotype: Its antigen is unidentified.

Whole-study findings and limits: Only after vaccination were a median 86.3% of convalescents' reactive clones seen.

The Oncomine TCR Beta short-read assay sequenced DNA from cultured CD4+ T cells. TCRdb re-analysed the PCR reads in MiXCR, keeping a single row per CDR3 protein. The table lists about 20,000 distinct CDR3 sequences, approximately 49% of them singletons. Losses at the gene ends were 0 bases for V and 2 bases for J; bases not matched to a gene: 22. CDR1 DFQATT and CDR2 SNEGSKA come from the germline V gene (reference sequence). The CDR3 totals 21 residues. Treatment denoted: roughly 10-day PBMC culture with coronavirus spike peptide pools or control peptides (ViraFEST assay). PCR positivity was dated March to December 2020, before US Alpha, Beta and Delta variants.

Sequencing was performed on CD4+ T cells from blood, cultured in vitro, taken before SARS-CoV-2 vaccination. This rearrangement joins TRBV20-1 to TRBJ1-2, with TRBD1 identical over 9 bases. This clonotype was obtained from a human donor who had recovered from COVID-19. CDR3 in DNA: TGCAGTGCTAGAGATCGGATAGGTGTTACGGGACAGGGTAATATAAACTATGGCTACACCTTC. Translating it yields CSARDRIGVTGQGNINYGYTF.